This TCR beta chain stems from a study of lymphopenia after photon versus proton radiotherapy. The study's findings and limits: After the lymphocyte nadir, photon-treated repertoires showed oligoclonal expansion, especially of CD8+ Temra cells.

Clones were sequenced by immunoSEQ multiplex PCR, and TCRdb holds only the in-frame ones, with some missing. The sample holds about 83,000 clones, around 82% seen once. This clone was picked up one time. Antigen specificity is unknown. CDR1 and CDR2 (germline): SGHNT, YENEEA. Trimming took 5 bases from V and 4 from J, leaving 11 bases between them. The CDR3 is made up of 13 amino acids. The material sequenced was peripheral blood, taken from a patient treated with proton-based radiotherapy. This clonotype originated in a man in his sixties with pancreatic cancer. The genes are TRBV11-3 and TRBJ1-1; TRBD1 might be the D (6 bases). CDR3 loop: CASSGGGATEAFF. CDR3 in DNA: TGTGCCAGCAGCGGAGGGGGGGCCACTGAAGCTTTCTTT.